These 14 T cell receptor beta chains originate from one sample sequenced in a study of T cells in Graves' hyperthyroidism and ophthalmopathy. Amplification yielded TCR beta CDR3 regions, with RNA transcripts as the source. The HTBI primer set drove a first-round RT-PCR of the TCR CDR3. TCRdb re-called the multiplex PCR reads with MiXCR, one entry per CDR3 protein. The table lists about 360,000 distinct CDR3 sequences, 13% of them singletons. The sequencing input was blood. These receptors all come from a woman under 30 with Graves' hyperthyroidism.

With regard to this clonotype: The CDR3 does not end in the conserved phenylalanine or tryptophan, so this is likely a read error. V gene TRBV28 combines with J gene TRBJ2-7; the match to TRBD2 covers 8 bases. The CDR3 covers 13 residues. The V segment lost 8 bases and the J segment 4 bases; nucleotides outside the gene matches: 7. The germline CDR1 and CDR2 sequences are MDHEN and SYDVKM. The CDR3 reads CASSSGGDYEQYL. CDR3 nucleotides: TGTGCCAGCTCGAGCGGGGGAGATTACGAGCAGTACCTC.

The V call is TRBV5-1, the J call TRBJ2-5; 13 positions match TRBD2. After removal of 4 bases from V and 2 bases from J, the junction contained 5 bases not matched to a gene. The CDR3 is made up of 16 amino acids. Germline CDR1 SGHRS, CDR2 YFSETQ. CDR3 sequence reads: CASSILGLAGQETQYF. The CDR3 region has the DNA TGCGCCAGCAGCATCCTGGGACTAGCGGGACAAGAGACCCAGTACTTC. Full variable domain (rest looked up from reference TRBV5-1 and TRBJ2-5): KAGVTQTPRYLIKTRGQQVTLSCSPISGHRSVSWYQQTPGQGLQFLFEYFSETQRNKGNFPGRFSGRQFSNSRSEMNVSTLELGDSALYLCASSILGLAGQETQYFGPGTRLLVL.

The table lists this clonotype with many counts. This rearrangement joins TRBV20-1 to TRBJ1-1; 11 bases agree with TRBD1. The V and J ends lost 5 bases and 4 bases, in that order; junction bases with no gene match: 6. The CDR3 spans 14 residues. From germline, CDR1 is DFQATT and CDR2 SNEGSKA (reference sequence). This CDR3 reads CSARGGTGGTEAFF. The DNA for the CDR3 is TGCAGTGCTCGAGGAGGGACAGGGGGCACTGAAGCTTTCTTT.

This clonotype occurred many times. The chain joins TRBV20-1 to TRBJ1-4; 12 nucleotides line up with TRBD1. This CDR3 is 14 amino acids long. Per germline, CDR1 DFQATT and CDR2 SNEGSKA (reference sequence). V was pared by 6 bases and J by 7 bases, with 6 bases of the junction left unmatched. DNA for the CDR3: TGCAGTGCCCGGGACAGGGGGCGAAGTGAAAAACTGTTTTTT. Encoded protein: CSARDRGRSEKLFF.

This clonotype was recorded many times. V gene TRBV6-2 or TRBV6-3 combines with J gene TRBJ1-5; D gene ambiguous. The CDR3 is made up of 16 amino acids. From germline, CDR1 is MNHEY and CDR2 SVGEGT. The V and J ends lost 0 bases and 2 bases respectively, with 11 bases between them. CDR3 amino acids: CASSYSSGAGNQPQHF. The DNA for the CDR3 is TGTGCCAGCAGTTACTCCTCGGGAGCGGGCAATCAGCCCCAGCATTTT.

This clonotype appeared many times. The chain combines TRBV29-1 with TRBJ2-2, with TRBD1 identical over 8 bases. Losses at the gene ends were 7 bases for V and 3 bases for J; bases not matched to a gene: 7. From germline, CDR1 is SQVTM and CDR2 ANQGSEA. The CDR3 has 14 residues. For the CDR3, the DNA is TGCAGCGCCAGGACAGGGTTTGACACCGGGGAGCTGTTTTTT. Translation: CSARTGFDTGELFF.

This CDR3 reads CASSLPPGQSSGANVLTF. DNA of the CDR3: TGTGCCAGCAGCTTACCCCCGGGACAAAGCTCTGGGGCCAACGTCCTGACTTTC. V and J are TRBV7-8 and TRBJ2-6; D is possibly TRBD1 (6 bases). The V end lost 2 bases, the J end lost 0 bases, and 14 bases lay between the germline ends. Germline V CDR1 and CDR2: SGHVS, FQNEAQ. The CDR3 totals 18 residues.

This clonotype was recorded many times. The chain recombines TRBV7-9 with TRBJ2-7; D may be TRBD2 (6 bases). This CDR3 is 15 amino acids long. Germline CDR1 and CDR2: SEHNR and FQNEAQ (reference sequence). V was trimmed by 5 bases and J by 3 bases, leaving 17 bases between them. The CDR3 nucleotides are TGTGCCAGCAGCCCCTTCGGACCGGGGGACTACGAGCAGTACTTC. This codes for CASSPFGPGDYEQYF. The full variable domain, in which reference TRBV7-9 and TRBJ2-7 provide the parts outside the CDR3, is DTGVSQNPRHKITKRGQNVTFRCDPISEHNRLYWYRQTLGQGPEFLTYFQNEAQLEKSRLLSDRFSAERPKGSFSTLEIQRTEQGDSAMYLCASSPFGPGDYEQYFGPGTRLTVT.

The CDR3 bases are TGTGCCGCCAGGGGGGCAGGGGGCCTCCATAATTCACCCCTCCACTTT. This encodes CAARGAGGLHNSPLHF. The gene calls are TRBV6-1 and TRBJ1-6; 8 nucleotides match TRBD1. The length of the CDR3 is 16 residues. The ends lost 11 bases at V and 5 bases at J; junction bases unmatched: 14. Germline V gives CDR1 MNHNS, CDR2 SASEGT.

This clonotype was counted at least ten times. The chain carries TRBV18 and TRBJ1-1, with D hard to call. From germline, CDR1 is KGHSH and CDR2 LQKENI. The CDR3 consists of 15 residues. V shed 4 bases and J shed 2 bases, with 14 bases lying between them. The CDR3 loop reads CASSLDTKGNTEAFF. The CDR3, as DNA: TGTGCCAGCTCACTAGATACGAAGGGCAACACTGAAGCTTTCTTT.

This clonotype came up many times. The genes are TRBV20-1 and TRBJ2-2, with TRBD1 matching over 9 bases. CDR1 is DFQATT and CDR2 is SNEGSKA in the germline V gene (reference sequence). The CDR3 totals 14 residues. Germline trimming cut 4 bases from V and 6 bases from J; bases unmatched to any gene: 6. The DNA of the CDR3 is TGCAGTGCTACGGGACAGGGTTTCGCCGGGGAGCTGTTTTTT. Translating it yields CSATGQGFAGELFF.

This clonotype has at least ten counts. The chain has TRBV7-9 and TRBJ1-4; D gene unclear. Looked up from germline, CDR1 is SEHNR and CDR2 is FQNEAQ (reference sequence). Deletions cut 2 bases from V and 7 bases from J, with 5 bases between. The CDR3 runs to 12 residues. Written as DNA, the CDR3 is TGTGCCAGCAGCTTACTTTCTGAAAAACTGTTTTTT. Amino acids: CASSLLSEKLFF.

The chain uses TRBV5-1 and TRBJ2-1, with TRBD1 identical over 9 bases. From germline, CDR1 is SGHRS and CDR2 YFSETQ. V shed 7 bases, J shed 8 bases, and the junction held 10 bases outside the gene matches. This CDR3 has 14 amino acids. The CDR3: CASRAGTGNYEQFF. CDR3 DNA: TGCGCCAGCCGCGCCGGGACAGGGAACTATGAGCAGTTCTTC.

This clonotype was observed many times. The CDR3 nucleotides are TGTGCCAGCAGGATCGTGGGACAGGGGTTTTACAATGAGCAGTTCTTC. The encoded protein is CASRIVGQGFYNEQFF. The rearrangement links TRBV13 to TRBJ2-1, with 10 positions matching TRBD1. The CDR3 length is 16 residues. After removal of 6 bases from V and 4 bases from J, the junction contained 9 bases not matched to a gene. CDR1 PRHDT and CDR2 FYEKMQ come from the germline V gene (reference sequence).